Detailed here is one T cell receptor beta chain. The antigen remains undetermined. Thawed PBMCs were FACS-sorted into unstimulated CD4+CD25+CD127- regulatory T cells, CD4+CD25- non-regulatory cells, CD4 and CD8 cells. This sample is part of a study of Tregs in tolerant kidney transplant recipients. Study findings and constraints: Findings come from small patient numbers and require larger validation.

Sequencing was performed with immunoSEQ multiplex PCR; in TCRdb, only in-frame clones are kept and a portion is missing. The table includes roughly 250,000 clones, about 80% detected once. There are 15 residues in the CDR3. V shed 5 bases and J shed 0 bases, with 12 bases lying between them. Germline V gene lookup returns CDR1 MNHNS and CDR2 SASEGT. The chain recombines TRBV6-1 with TRBJ2-3; D might be TRBD1 (6 bases). This TCR was sampled from a human donor in good health. The source material was CD4+ T cells from blood. As DNA, the CDR3 is TGTGCCAGCAGTCGCGACAGGACTAGCACAGATACGCAGTATTTT. Amino acid sequence: CASSRDRTSTDTQYF.